These 7 T cell receptor beta chains came from one sample sequenced in a study of early T cells in non-severe SARS-CoV-2 infection. A single record per CDR3 protein comes from TCRdb applying MiXCR to the 5' RACE reads. Here the sample spans fewer than 85,000 distinct CDR3 sequences, 12% to 15% being singletons. Sequencing was done on a sample of whole blood. Every receptor here comes from an adult who was a healthcare worker with PCR-confirmed SARS-CoV-2 infection or an uninfected control (not recorded which).

This clonotype has a count of ten or more. The chain carries TRBV29-1 and TRBJ1-2, with 8 bases that match TRBD1. After removal of 7 bases from V and 7 bases from J, the junction contained 14 bases not matched to a gene. The CDR3 is made up of 14 amino acids. Per germline, CDR1 SQVTM and CDR2 ANQGSEA. The CDR3 nucleotides are TGCAGCGCTGGGTCCCGGGACAGGTCCGGTGGCTACACCTTC. Protein sequence: CSAGSRDRSGGYTF.

The chain joins TRBV6-1 to TRBJ2-3; D possibly corresponds to TRBD2 (5 bases). Germline V gene data show CDR1 as MNHNS and CDR2 as SASEGT. The germline V and J ends were trimmed by 5 bases and 2 bases, with 17 bases remaining between them. The CDR3 spans 16 residues. The CDR3 spells CASSPHSGGLTDTQYF. CDR3 sequence (DNA): TGTGCCAGCAGTCCCCACAGCGGAGGACTCACAGATACGCAGTATTTT.

The chain has TRBV28 and TRBJ2-1; D tentatively fits TRBD1 or TRBD2 (5 bases each). The germline gives CDR1 MDHEN, CDR2 SYDVKM. The V end was cut by 10 bases, the J end by 0 bases, with 13 bases between. The length of the CDR3 is 14 residues. For the CDR3, the DNA is TGTGCCATGGGGGACCCGAGCTCCTACAATGAGCAGTTCTTC. This encodes CAMGDPSSYNEQFF.

In its sample, this clonotype was seen many times. The rearrangement uses TRBV7-3 and TRBJ2-1, with no clear D. Germline V gene sequence: CDR1 SGHTA, CDR2 FQGTGA. The CDR3 sequence is 15 residues long. V was clipped by 2 bases and J by 0 bases, with 8 bases between them. Here the CDR3 DNA reads TGTGCCAGCAGCTTATGGGCAGCCTCCTACAATGAGCAGTTCTTC. This encodes CASSLWAASYNEQFF.

This clonotype was detected many times. V usage is TRBV6-6 and J usage is TRBJ1-5; TRBD1 matches 7 bases. The CDR3 loop spans 14 amino acids. Germline V gene lookup returns CDR1 MNHNY and CDR2 SVGAGI (reference sequence). V lost 5 bases to trimming and J lost 2 bases; unmatched junction nucleotides: 3. The CDR3: CASSITGGNQPQHF. For the CDR3, the DNA is TGTGCCAGCAGTATAACAGGGGGCAATCAGCCCCAGCATTTT.

A few counts support this clonotype. The V call is TRBV6-1, the J call TRBJ1-6, with D unresolved. The V end was cut by 7 bases, the J end by 4 bases, with 8 bases between. Germline CDR1 MNHNS, CDR2 SASEGT. This CDR3 comprises 13 residues. CDR3 sequence reads: CASKEAYNSPLHF. CDR3 DNA sequence: TGTGCCAGCAAGGAGGCGTATAATTCACCCCTCCACTTT.

The table lists this clonotype with a few counts. This sequence joins TRBV12-3 or TRBV12-4 and TRBJ2-1, with D perhaps assigned TRBD1 or TRBD2 (5 bases each). The CDR3 loop spans 15 amino acids. V lost 1 base to trimming and J lost 4 bases, with 11 bases between them. The CDR3: CASSLDGGRYNEQFF. The CDR3 region has the DNA TGTGCCAGCAGTTTAGATGGGGGAAGGTACAATGAGCAGTTCTTC.